Listed here are 27 T cell receptor beta chains from one sample, sequenced in a study of T cells after yellow fever vaccination. Each CDR3 protein is one row after TCRdb ran MiXCR on the 5' RACE reads. The sample gives some 290,000 distinct CDR3 sequences, about 10% of which show up once; 2.5% to 4% is in the top ten. The sequencing here drew on CD4+ T cells sorted from PBMCs, taken 45 days after the yellow fever booster vaccination. The receptors were sampled from a man aged 18 to 29 who received the YFV17D yellow fever vaccine.

This clonotype has ten or more counts. The chain has TRBV5-6 and TRBJ2-3; D perhaps matches TRBD2 (6 bases). The CDR3 contains 16 residues. V was clipped by 2 bases and J by 2 bases, with 15 bases between them. Germline V gene lookup returns CDR1 SGHDT and CDR2 YYEEEE. The CDR3 region is CASSFVISGYTDTQYF. The CDR3 bases are TGTGCCAGCAGCTTTGTGATTAGCGGATACACAGATACGCAGTATTTT.

This chain uses TRBV7-9 with TRBJ1-2; D uncertain. V lost 3 bases, J lost 2 bases, and 10 bases lay in between. Germline V CDR1 and CDR2: SEHNR, FQNEAQ (reference sequence). The CDR3 extends over 14 amino acids. As DNA, the CDR3 is TGTGCCAGCAGCTTGTCAGGCTCCAACTATGGCTACACCTTC. Its translation: CASSLSGSNYGYTF. The full variable domain, with the rest looked up from reference TRBV7-9 and TRBJ1-2, is DTGVSQNPRHKITKRGQNVTFRCDPISEHNRLYWYRQTLGQGPEFLTYFQNEAQLEKSRLLSDRFSAERPKGSFSTLEIQRTEQGDSAMYLCASSLSGSNYGYTFGSGTRLTVV.

This chain uses TRBV30 with TRBJ2-7; D is tentatively TRBD1 or TRBD2 (5 bases each). The CDR3 consists of 13 residues. The V and J ends lost 1 base and 6 bases respectively, with 13 bases between them. CDR1 and CDR2 from the germline V gene are GTSNPN and SVGIG (reference sequence). CDR3 region: CAWSAASGGEQYF. CDR3 sequence (DNA): TGTGCCTGGAGTGCCGCTTCTGGGGGCGAGCAGTACTTC.

The chain recombines TRBV2 with TRBJ2-7, with TRBD1 matching 8 bases. CDR1 and CDR2 (germline): SNHLY, FYNNEI. CDR3 length: 15 residues. Trimming removed 0 bases from V and 4 bases from J; junction bases left unmatched: 5. CDR3 in amino acids: CASSEAGQAYYEQYF. CDR3 bases: TGTGCCAGCAGTGAAGCGGGACAGGCCTATTACGAGCAGTACTTC.

A few counts support this clonotype. This chain connects TRBV3-1 to TRBJ2-5; D ambiguous. Looked up from germline, CDR1 is LGHDT and CDR2 is YNNKEL (reference sequence). This CDR3 is 14 amino acids long. V lost 1 base, J lost 2 bases, and 8 bases lay in between. The CDR3 nucleotides are TGTGCCAGCAGCCAAGTTTGGTTACAAGAGACCCAGTACTTC. Residues: CASSQVWLQETQYF.

This clonotype showed up many times. The chain couples TRBV7-2 to TRBJ2-3; no clear D gene. This CDR3 contains 14 residues. The V end was cut by 5 bases, the J end by 0 bases, with 9 bases between. Germline V lookup: CDR1 SGHTA, CDR2 FQGNSA. As DNA, the CDR3 is TGTGCCAGCAGCGTAGACGCAAGCACAGATACGCAGTATTTT. It is translated as CASSVDASTDTQYF.

This chain connects TRBV7-8 to TRBJ1-5; D gene unclear. CDR3 length equals 16 residues. Germline V CDR1 and CDR2: SGHVS, FQNEAQ. The V end was cut by 2 bases, the J end by 5 bases, with 16 bases between. CDR3 sequence: CASSLSAVGGYQPQHF. The CDR3 DNA is TGTGCCAGCAGCTTATCGGCAGTTGGAGGGTATCAGCCCCAGCATTTT.

The rearrangement uses TRBV12-5 and TRBJ2-7; 9 bases fit TRBD1. The CDR3 has 14 amino acids. Germline CDR1 LGHNT, CDR2 FRNRAP. The junction had 7 bases not matched to a gene; V was cut back by 1 base and J by 9 bases. The CDR3 spells CASGLDRGLRGQYF. In DNA form, the CDR3 reads TGTGCTAGTGGTTTGGACAGGGGGCTTCGCGGGCAGTACTTC. The entire variable domain, with the rest obtained from reference TRBV12-5 and TRBJ2-7, is as follows: DARVTQTPRHKVTEMGQEVTMRCQPILGHNTVFWYRQTMMQGLELLAYFRNRAPLDDSGMPKDRFSAEMPDATLATLKIQPSEPRDSAVYFCASGLDRGLRGQYFGPGTRLTVT.

This clonotype appeared many times. CDR3 residues: CASSPSTIHSNQPQHF. CDR3 nucleotides: TGTGCCAGCAGCCCTTCTACGATCCATAGCAATCAGCCCCAGCATTTT. The chain carries TRBV7-2 and TRBJ1-5; D ambiguous. CDR1 is SGHTA, CDR2 FQGNSA, per germline. This CDR3 has 16 residues. Trimming removed 5 bases from V and 0 bases from J, with 14 bases in between.

This clonotype has a handful of counts. The genes are TRBV9 and TRBJ2-3, with D perhaps matching TRBD1 or TRBD2 (5 bases each). CDR1 and CDR2 (germline): SGDLS, YYNGEE. V was cut by 1 base and J by 3 bases, with 12 bases left in between. The CDR3 extends over 15 amino acids. The CDR3 region has the DNA TGTGCCAGCAGCGTAACTAGTGAGGGGACAGATACGCAGTATTTT. As protein: CASSVTSEGTDTQYF.

The chain has TRBV7-2 and TRBJ1-2; 9 bases are a match to TRBD1. Germline CDR1 is SGHTA and CDR2 is FQGNSA. V lost 5 bases, J lost 7 bases, and 8 bases stayed unmatched. CDR3 length equals 14 residues. The CDR3 DNA sequence: TGTGCCAGCAGCCAAGGACAGGGGATAGGTGGCTACACCTTC. The encoded protein is CASSQGQGIGGYTF. Variable domain in full (rest from reference TRBV7-2 and TRBJ1-2): GAGVSQSPSNKVTEKGKDVELRCDPISGHTALYWYRQSLGQGLEFLIYFQGNSAPDKSGLPSDRFSAERTGGSVSTLTIQRTQQEDSAVYLCASSQGQGIGGYTFGSGTRLTVV.

Concerning this clonotype itself: A read error is possible here, since a much larger clone lies one base away. The chain combines TRBV12-3 or TRBV12-4 with TRBJ1-1, with 7 bases matching TRBD1. This CDR3 region has 14 residues. The CDR3: CASTMWLGGTEPFF. The CDR3 nucleotides are TGTGCCAGCACTATGTGGTTAGGGGGCACTGAACCTTTCTTT.

The chain recombines TRBV7-6 with TRBJ2-2, with 11 bases fitting TRBD2. The germline V gene encodes CDR1 SGHVS and CDR2 FNYEAQ. The CDR3 is 17 residues long. The ends lost 2 bases at V and 3 bases at J; junction bases unmatched: 5. DNA of the CDR3: TGTGCCAGCAGCTTAACCTCTAGCGGGGGGTACACCGGGGAGCTGTTTTTT. This translates into CASSLTSSGGYTGELFF. Combining the CDR3 with reference TRBV7-6 and TRBJ2-2 gives the whole variable domain GAGVSQSPRYKVTKRGQDVALRCDPISGHVSLYWYRQALGQGPEFLTYFNYEAQQDKSGLPNDRFSAERPEGSISTLTIQRTEQRDSAMYRCASSLTSSGGYTGELFFGEGSRLTVL.

This clonotype was recorded a few times. J is TRBJ1-6 and V is TRBV4-1; 8 nucleotides agree with TRBD1. Germline V gene lookup returns CDR1 MGHRA and CDR2 YSYEKL. Trimming removed 0 bases from V and 9 bases from J; junction bases left unmatched: 10. CDR3 size: 17 residues. Here the CDR3 reads CASSQDWDRSPISPLHF. CDR3 DNA: TGCGCCAGCAGCCAAGATTGGGACAGGTCTCCGATTTCACCCCTCCACTTT.

This chain joins TRBV6-5 and TRBJ1-1, with 7 bases aligning to TRBD1. The CDR3 has 16 amino acids. The germline V gene has CDR1 MNHEY and CDR2 SVGAGI. J gave up 1 base and V 5 bases, and 10 bases lay outside the gene matches. The chain's CDR3 is CASSPSGGSTNTEAFF. DNA of the CDR3: TGTGCCAGCAGTCCCTCAGGGGGATCGACGAACACTGAAGCTTTCTTT.

The sample holds a few counts of this clonotype. The chain combines TRBV6-5 with TRBJ1-4; D is ambiguous. Per germline, CDR1 MNHEY and CDR2 SVGAGI. V dropped 5 bases and J dropped 11 bases, with 12 bases sitting between them. This CDR3 comprises 12 residues. The CDR3 is CASSPEGGKLFF. As DNA, the CDR3 is TGTGCCAGCAGTCCCGAGGGCGGGAAACTGTTTTTT.

This clonotype was observed many times. The chain joins TRBV5-1 to TRBJ2-7, with D possibly being TRBD1 (6 bases). CDR1 is SGHRS, CDR2 YFSETQ, per germline. V gave up 3 bases and J gave up 0 bases, with 16 bases separating them. This CDR3 is 16 amino acids long. The CDR3 loop is CASSSSAGTLSYEQYF. CDR3 bases: TGCGCCAGCAGCTCCTCGGCCGGGACACTCTCCTACGAGCAGTACTTC.

A few counts support this clonotype. The genes are TRBV6-5 and TRBJ2-5; no reliable D call. This CDR3 spans 12 amino acids. CDR1 and CDR2 (germline): MNHEY, SVGAGI. The germline V and J ends were trimmed by 8 bases and 1 base, with 8 bases remaining between them. DNA for the CDR3: TGTGCCAGCGGAAGACCCCAAGAGACCCAGTACTTC. Translating gives CASGRPQETQYF.

The chain recombines TRBV5-1 with TRBJ2-1, with D tentatively TRBD1 or TRBD2 (9 bases each). V shed 4 bases and J shed 8 bases, with 19 bases lying between them. The CDR3 extends over 15 amino acids. Germline CDR1 and CDR2: SGHRS and YFSETQ. The CDR3 region has the DNA TGCGCCAGCAGCCTAACAGGGGGCGGGAGGGATGAGCAGTTCTTC. It yields the protein CASSLTGGGRDEQFF.

The sample holds a few counts of this clonotype. J is TRBJ1-2 and V is TRBV14; no definite D call. The CDR3 covers 13 residues. The germline gives CDR1 SGHDN, CDR2 FVKESK. V was shortened by 2 bases and J by 5 bases, with 9 bases between the two germline ends. Here the CDR3 reads CASSQRPEYGYTF. Written as DNA, the CDR3 is TGTGCCAGCAGCCAAAGACCTGAATATGGCTACACCTTC.

This clonotype was picked up a small number of times. The chain recombines TRBV20-1 with TRBJ1-5; D is possibly TRBD1 (6 bases). This CDR3 contains 15 residues. Germline CDR1 is DFQATT and CDR2 is SNEGSKA (reference sequence). V was clipped by 0 bases and J by 0 bases, with 9 bases between them. Here the CDR3 reads CSARDGGASNQPQHF. DNA for the CDR3: TGCAGTGCTAGAGACGGGGGGGCTAGCAATCAGCCCCAGCATTTT.

The gene calls are TRBV5-1 and TRBJ1-4; D unresolved. CDR3 length equals 15 residues. The V end was cut by 7 bases, the J end by 2 bases, with 15 bases between. CDR1 and CDR2 from the germline V gene are SGHRS and YFSETQ. This chain's CDR3 is CASAGSGQTNEKLFF. The CDR3 region has the DNA TGCGCCAGCGCCGGGTCAGGCCAGACTAATGAAAAACTGTTTTTT.

The chain joins TRBV5-6 to TRBJ1-6; D is ambiguous. The germline gives CDR1 SGHDT, CDR2 YYEEEE. The V end was cut by 4 bases, the J end by 6 bases, with 23 bases between. The CDR3 consists of 18 residues. CDR3 DNA: TGTGCCAGCAGCCGGGTGGGAAGCGGCGTTTTGGGTAATTCACCCCTCCACTTT. Translating gives CASSRVGSGVLGNSPLHF.

This clonotype has a handful of counts. The chain couples TRBV4-2 to TRBJ2-2; 7 bases align to TRBD1. V shed 1 base, J shed 3 bases, and the junction held 2 bases outside the gene matches. This CDR3 spans 15 amino acids. CDR1 is LGHNA, CDR2 YNFKEQ, per germline. The CDR3 nucleotides are TGTGCCAGCAGCCAAGCAGACAGGGACACCGGGGAGCTGTTTTTT. Translated, it gives CASSQADRDTGELFF.

The chain joins TRBV6-1 to TRBJ1-1; weak D call: TRBD1 (5 bases). Germline lookup yields CDR1 MNHNS and CDR2 SASEGT. Trimming left V 4 bases short and J 1 base short, with 10 bases between. CDR3 length: 14 residues. CDR3 in amino acids: CASSANQGNTEAFF. The CDR3 DNA reads as TGTGCCAGCAGTGCCAACCAGGGGAACACTGAAGCTTTCTTT.

This clonotype was counted only a few times. The genes are TRBV7-2 and TRBJ2-3; D is uncertain. Germline assignment: CDR1 SGHTA and CDR2 FQGNSA. Trimming removed 5 bases from V and 2 bases from J, with 14 bases in between. The CDR3 runs to 15 residues. CDR3 DNA sequence: TGTGCCAGCAGCCTGCCCCAGAGTAACACAGATACGCAGTATTTT. It encodes CASSLPQSNTDTQYF.

This rearrangement joins TRBV18 to TRBJ1-6, with TRBD1 matching over 7 bases. Germline assignment: CDR1 KGHSH and CDR2 LQKENI. The J segment lost 8 bases and the V segment lost 0 bases, leaving 7 bases of the junction unmatched. The CDR3 length is 16 residues. The CDR3: CASSPPNRGGYSPLHF. CDR3 nucleotide sequence: TGTGCCAGCTCACCACCGAACAGGGGCGGGTATTCACCCCTCCACTTT.